The rows below give T cell receptor beta chains drawn from one sample of a study of early T cells in non-severe SARS-CoV-2 infection. Each CDR3 protein is one row after TCRdb ran MiXCR on the 5' RACE reads. The profile shows about 76,000 distinct CDR3 sequences, about 11% of them singletons. The sequencing input was whole blood. These TCRs come from an adult who was a healthcare worker with PCR-confirmed SARS-CoV-2 infection or an uninfected control (not recorded which). The CDR3 runs from the conserved cysteine through the conserved F or W. D genes are given only for firm matches. Size is omitted from some rows. Given values are once, few, many or a class for expanded clones.

clone size | J gene | V gene | D gene | CDR3 DNA | CDR3 protein
NA | TRBJ1-2 | TRBV12-3/TRBV12-4 | NA | TGTGCCAGCAGTTTAAAGATCGGGGGGATCTATGGCTACACCTTC | CASSLKIGGIYGYTF
NA | TRBJ2-7 | TRBV7-9 | NA | TGTGCCAGCAGCTTATCGTACGGGGAAAGCTCCTACGAGCAGTACTTC | CASSLSYGESSYEQYF
NA | TRBJ2-3 | TRBV11-3 | TRBD2 | TGTGCCAGCAGCCATCGGACTAGCGGGGGGGCCGAGGAAAATACGCAGTATTTT | CASSHRTSGGAEENTQYF
NA | TRBJ1-2 | TRBV14 | NA | TGTGCCAGCAGCCAATCCGCCGGGCCCCGGAAGAATGGCTACACCTTC | CASSQSAGPRKNGYTF
NA | TRBJ2-2 | TRBV7-3 | TRBD2 | TGTGCCAGCAGCTTAATGGCGGGGGGCAACACCGGGGAGCTGTTTTTT | CASSLMAGGNTGELFF
few | TRBJ1-2 | TRBV5-1 | TRBD1 | TGCGCCAGCAGCCTATCGCAGGGGGCGGATGGCTACACCTTC | CASSLSQGADGYTF
once | TRBJ2-5 | TRBV2 | NA | TGTGCCAGCAGCTCCCTCGACAGTTCCCTCCAAGAGACCCAGTACTTC | CASSSLDSSLQETQYF
few | TRBJ2-7 | TRBV20-1 | TRBD2 | TGCAGTGCTAGAGGACTAGCGGAGTTCTACGAGCAGTACTTC | CSARGLAEFYEQYF
NA | TRBJ2-1 | TRBV9 | NA | TGTGCCAGCAGCGTAGTCCCTAGCGACAATGAGCAGTTCTTC | CASSVVPSDNEQFF
many | TRBJ1-6 | TRBV18 | NA | TGTGCCAGCTCACTGGAGGGCCCGCATGGTTCACCCCTCCACTTT | CASSLEGPHGSPLHF
medium-sized | TRBJ2-3 | TRBV7-8 | NA | TGTGCCAGCAGCCCGAATACAGATACGCAGTATTTT | CASSPNTDTQYF
once | TRBJ2-1 | TRBV10-3 | TRBD1 | TGTGCCATCAGTGCAGGGGGAGATGAGCAGTTCTTC | CAISAGGDEQFF
NA | TRBJ1-2 | TRBV20-1 | TRBD1 | TGCAGTGCTTACGACGACAGGGTAAAGGATGGCTACACCTTC | CSAYDDRVKDGYTF
many | TRBJ2-6 | TRBV27 | NA | TGTGCCAGCAGTTTTAACAGGGCCGTATACTCTGGGGCCAACGTCCTGACTTTC | CASSFNRAVYSGANVLTF
many | TRBJ1-2 | TRBV2 | TRBD1 | TGTGCCAGCATCCTCCCTGGACAGGGCTGGTCTGGCTACACCTTC | CASILPGQGWSGYTF
NA | TRBJ2-3 | TRBV5-5 | NA | TGTGCCAGCAGCTTGATCGCAGATACGCAGTATTTT | CASSLIADTQYF
few | TRBJ2-2 | TRBV10-3 | NA | TGTGCCATCATACAGACGAACACCGGGGAGCTGTTTTTT | CAIIQTNTGELFF
NA | TRBJ1-2 | TRBV30 | NA | TGTGCCTGGAGCCCTGACAGAAACTATGGCTACACCTTC | CAWSPDRNYGYTF
once | TRBJ2-7 | TRBV6-5 | TRBD1 | TGTGCCAGCAAAGGGACAGAGCTCTACGAGCAGTACTTC | CASKGTELYEQYF
NA | TRBJ2-3 | TRBV6-5 | NA | TGTGCCAGCAGTTCGCCATCCACAGATACGCAGTATTTT | CASSSPSTDTQYF
many | TRBJ2-5 | TRBV11-2 | NA | TGTGCCAGCAGCTTAGTGGGGGTAGCCGAAGAGACCCAGTACTTC | CASSLVGVAEETQYF
many | TRBJ2-2 | TRBV18 | NA | TGTGCCAGCTCACCAATCTCCAGGACCAAAAACACCGGGGAGCTGTTTTTT | CASSPISRTKNTGELFF
NA | TRBJ2-1 | TRBV6-2/TRBV6-3 | TRBD2 | TGTGCCAGCAGCCCTGGGACTAGCGGGGGGGCCGGAGAGCAGTTCTTC | CASSPGTSGGAGEQFF
NA | TRBJ2-7 | TRBV5-1 | NA | TGCGCCAGCAGCTCCCGACTTTCATACGAGCAGTACTTC | CASSSRLSYEQYF
NA | TRBJ2-1 | TRBV6-4 | NA | TGTGCCAGCAGTGAGGGGGGTGCCTACAATGAGCAGTTCTTC | CASSEGGAYNEQFF
few | TRBJ1-2 | TRBV27 | NA | TGTGCCAGCAACGGGGGACTATGGCTTACCTACTATGGCTACACCTTC | CASNGGLWLTYYGYTF
many | TRBJ2-5 | TRBV12-3/TRBV12-4 | NA | TGTGCCAGCAGGCGTAGGGGGGCCGAAGAGACCCAGTACTTC | CASRRRGAEETQYF
many | TRBJ2-3 | TRBV7-8 | NA | TGTGCCAGCAGCTTAGGGGGGAGAGATACGCAGTATTTT | CASSLGGRDTQYF
NA | TRBJ2-5 | TRBV20-1 | TRBD2 | TGCAGTGCTAGAGACCTAGGGACTAGCGGGGGGCCCATGGAGACCCAGTACTTC | CSARDLGTSGGPMETQYF
few | TRBJ1-5 | TRBV20-1 | NA | TGCAGTGCTAGAGATGTGGGTGTAGCTCAGCCCCAGCATTTT | CSARDVGVAQPQHF
few | TRBJ1-5 | TRBV19 | NA | TGTGCCAGTACGTCTACAGGGACGGGGCAGCCCCAGCATTTT | CASTSTGTGQPQHF
many | TRBJ1-1 | TRBV12-3/TRBV12-4 | NA | TGTGCCAGCAGTCCCCAGACGGTGGGCACTGAAGCTTTCTTT | CASSPQTVGTEAFF
NA | TRBJ1-5 | TRBV12-5 | NA | TGTGCTAGTGGCCCTGACATTAGCAATCAGCCCCAGCATTTT | CASGPDISNQPQHF
few | TRBJ1-6 | TRBV7-8 | NA | TGTGCCAGCAGCTTAGCGCGTGGTGGGATGAATTCACCCCTCCACTTT | CASSLARGGMNSPLHF
NA | TRBJ2-5 | TRBV20-1 | TRBD1 | TGCAGTTGCCGACAGGGCCTCCAAGAGACCCAGTACTTC | CSCRQGLQETQYF
few | TRBJ2-3 | TRBV12-3/TRBV12-4 | TRBD2 | TGTGCCAGCAGTTTCGGCGGGGGGGCCACAGATACGCAGTATTTT | CASSFGGGATDTQYF
few | TRBJ2-2 | TRBV7-3 | NA | TGTGCCAGCAGACAGGGAAACACCGGGGAGCTGTTTTTT | CASRQGNTGELFF
NA | TRBJ2-3 | TRBV30 | NA | TGTGCCTGGCTCCCGGGACACCCGAGCACAGATACGCAGTATTTT | CAWLPGHPSTDTQYF
many | TRBJ1-1 | TRBV6-2/TRBV6-3 | NA | TGTGCCAGCAGCGTGCAGGGGACTGAAGCTTTCTTT | CASSVQGTEAFF
few | TRBJ1-1 | TRBV6-1 | NA | TGTGCCAGCAGTGAAACGCGTACGGTTGAAGCTTTCTTT | CASSETRTVEAFF
NA | TRBJ1-1 | TRBV2 | TRBD1 | TGTGCCAGCAGAGATCAACAGGGGGGGAACACTGAAGCTTTCTTT | CASRDQQGGNTEAFF
NA | TRBJ2-1 | TRBV9 | NA | TGTGCCAGCAGCGTTAGAGCCGGGGCCAACAATGAGCAGTTCTTC | CASSVRAGANNEQFF
many | TRBJ1-2 | TRBV3-1 | TRBD1 | TGTGCCAGCAGCCAGACCGGGACAGCAAACTATGGCTACACCTTC | CASSQTGTANYGYTF
NA | TRBJ2-3 | TRBV12-3/TRBV12-4 | NA | TGTGCCAGCAGTTTCTTCATTGACAGCGAGGCGCAGTATTTT | CASSFFIDSEAQYF
few | TRBJ1-2 | TRBV6-5 | NA | TGTGCCAGCAGTTACCAGGGCAACTATGGCTACACCTTC | CASSYQGNYGYTF
NA | TRBJ1-1 | TRBV20-1 | NA | TGCAGTGCTAGGACCCAAACAGGGTTGAACACTGAAGCTTTCTTT | CSARTQTGLNTEAFF
many | TRBJ2-7 | TRBV19 | TRBD1 | TGTGCCAGTAGTATGGGGACAGGGTCCTACGAGCAGTACTTC | CASSMGTGSYEQYF
NA | TRBJ1-1 | TRBV29-1 | NA | TGCAGCGTTGCCTCCGAGGGGAGGGTCACTGAAGCTTTCTTT | CSVASEGRVTEAFF
NA | TRBJ1-2 | TRBV7-9 | TRBD1 | TGTGCCAGCAGCTTAGTGACAGGGGGCTATGGCTACACCTTC | CASSLVTGGYGYTF
NA | TRBJ1-2 | TRBV29-1 | TRBD1 | TGCAGCGTTGAACGCCAGGGGGCCAGGTATGGCTACACCTTC | CSVERQGARYGYTF
NA | TRBJ2-3 | TRBV29-1 | NA | TGCAGCTCTGGAGGAGATACGCAGTATTTT | CSSGGDTQYF
few | TRBJ1-2 | TRBV29-1 | NA | TGCAGCGTTGAAGAAGTGAGGGAACGCTACACCTTC | CSVEEVRERYTF